This T cell receptor beta chain is from a study of OX40 agonist ivuxolimab in advanced cancers. Study-level information: Patients were given ivuxolimab, an antibody that agonizes OX40 (CD134). Three partial responders included one hepatocellular carcinoma patient and two cutaneous melanoma patients.

Germline loops: CDR1 SGHNT, CDR2 YENEEA. This CDR3 region has 15 residues. Trimming at V came to 5 bases and at J to 0 bases, leaving 6 bases not matched to a gene. Sequencing used immunoSEQ multiplex PCR; TCRdb keeps in-frame clones, though not all of them. The table has about 55,000 clones, 84% seen once. Study findings and constraints: At 0.1 to 3.0 mg/kg and by week 6, CD4+ and CD8+ T cells in the blood had expanded clonally. Researchers did not establish what antigens the expanded peripheral T cells target.

As to this clone: Its antigen is as yet unknown.

The origin of this receptor is an adult with an advanced solid tumor such as melanoma, head and neck, liver or kidney cancer. This chain uses TRBV11-3 with TRBJ1-1, with 7 nucleotides matching TRBD1. This sample comprised CD4+ or CD8+ T cells sorted from blood, obtained in a trial of the OX40 agonist ivuxolimab. CDR3 sequence reads: CASSRRDSMNTEAFF. For the CDR3, the DNA is TGTGCCAGCAGCCGACGGGACAGTATGAACACTGAAGCTTTCTTT.